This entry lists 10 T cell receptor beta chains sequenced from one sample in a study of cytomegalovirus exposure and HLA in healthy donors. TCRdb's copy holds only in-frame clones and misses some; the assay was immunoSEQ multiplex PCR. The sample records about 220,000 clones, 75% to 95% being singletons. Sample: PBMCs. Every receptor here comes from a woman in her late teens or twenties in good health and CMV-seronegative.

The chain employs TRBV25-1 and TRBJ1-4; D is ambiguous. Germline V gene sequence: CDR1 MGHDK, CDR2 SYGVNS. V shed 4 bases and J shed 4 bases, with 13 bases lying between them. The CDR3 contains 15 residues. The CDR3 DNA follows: TGTGCCAGCAGTGGCCACAGCAGTTATAATGAAAAACTGTTTTTT. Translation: CASSGHSSYNEKLFF.

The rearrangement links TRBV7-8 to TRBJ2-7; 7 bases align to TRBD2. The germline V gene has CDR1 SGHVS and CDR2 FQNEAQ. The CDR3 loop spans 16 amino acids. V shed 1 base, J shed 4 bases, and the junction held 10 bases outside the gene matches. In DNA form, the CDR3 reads TGTGCCAGCAGCTTAGGCGGGCTAGCGGCTGAATACGAGCAGTACTTC. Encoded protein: CASSLGGLAAEYEQYF.

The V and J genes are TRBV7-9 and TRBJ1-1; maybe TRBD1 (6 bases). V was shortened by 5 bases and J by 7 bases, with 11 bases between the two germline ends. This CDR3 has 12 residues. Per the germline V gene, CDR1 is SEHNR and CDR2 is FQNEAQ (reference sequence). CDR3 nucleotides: TGTGCCAGCAGCCCGTCGGACAGTGAAGCTTTCTTT. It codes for CASSPSDSEAFF.

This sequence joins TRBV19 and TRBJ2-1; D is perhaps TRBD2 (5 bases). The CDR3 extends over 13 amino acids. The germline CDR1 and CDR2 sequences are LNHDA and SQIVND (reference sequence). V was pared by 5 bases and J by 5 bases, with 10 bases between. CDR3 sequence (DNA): TGTGCCAGTAGTGCACTAGACCACAATGAGCAGTTCTTC. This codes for CASSALDHNEQFF.

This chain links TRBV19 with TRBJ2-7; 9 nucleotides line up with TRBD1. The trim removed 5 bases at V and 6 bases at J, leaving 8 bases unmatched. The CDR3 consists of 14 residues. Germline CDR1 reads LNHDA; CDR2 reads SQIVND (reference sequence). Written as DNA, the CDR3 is TGTGCCAGTAGTCAGGGGACAGGGCTTGGCGAGCAGTACTTC. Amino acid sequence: CASSQGTGLGEQYF.

CDR3 amino acids: CASSLDPREETQYF. CDR3 in DNA: TGTGCCAGCAGCTTAGATCCCAGGGAAGAGACCCAGTACTTC. V and J are TRBV11-2 and TRBJ2-5, with a tentative D call TRBD1 (5 bases). This CDR3 contains 14 residues. Trimming took off 0 bases at V and 3 bases at J, with 8 bases between the two ends. Germline CDR1 SGHAT, CDR2 FQNNGV.

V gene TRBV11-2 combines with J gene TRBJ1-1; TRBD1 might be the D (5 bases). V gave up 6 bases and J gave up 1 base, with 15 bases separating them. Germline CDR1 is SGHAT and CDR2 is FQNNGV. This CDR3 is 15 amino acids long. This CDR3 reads CASREYGHPNTEAFF. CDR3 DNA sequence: TGTGCCAGCAGAGAATACGGACACCCGAACACTGAAGCTTTCTTT.

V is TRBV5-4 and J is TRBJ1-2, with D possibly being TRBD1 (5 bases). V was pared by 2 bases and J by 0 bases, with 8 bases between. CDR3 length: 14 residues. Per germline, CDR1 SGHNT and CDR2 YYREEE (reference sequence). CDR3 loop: CASSFQGANYGYTF. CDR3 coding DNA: TGTGCCAGCAGCTTCCAGGGTGCTAACTATGGCTACACCTTC. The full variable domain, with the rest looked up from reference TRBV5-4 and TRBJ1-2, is ETGVTQSPTHLIKTRGQQVTLRCSSQSGHNTVSWYQQALGQGPQFIFQYYREEENGRGNFPPRFSGLQFPNYSSELNVNALELDDSALYLCASSFQGANYGYTFGSGTRLTVV.

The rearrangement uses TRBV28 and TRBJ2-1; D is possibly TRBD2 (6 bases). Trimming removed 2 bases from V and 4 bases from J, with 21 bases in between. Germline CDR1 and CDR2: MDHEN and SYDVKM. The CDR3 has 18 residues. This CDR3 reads CASSLPPWGSGLYNEQFF. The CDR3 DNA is TGTGCCAGCAGTTTACCCCCGTGGGGTAGCGGCTTATACAATGAGCAGTTCTTC.

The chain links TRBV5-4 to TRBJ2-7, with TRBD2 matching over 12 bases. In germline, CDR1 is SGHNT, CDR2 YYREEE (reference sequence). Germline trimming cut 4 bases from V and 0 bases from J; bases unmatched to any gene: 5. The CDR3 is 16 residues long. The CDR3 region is CASSMLAGGFSYEQYF. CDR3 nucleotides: TGTGCCAGCAGCATGCTAGCGGGAGGGTTCTCCTACGAGCAGTACTTC.